This TCR beta chain is from a study of shared clonotypes between healthy human individuals. This CDR3 has 13 residues. V lost 5 bases and J 5 bases, leaving 15 bases between the germline ends. Germline CDR1 GTSNPN, CDR2 SVGIG (reference sequence). The data were produced by immunoSEQ multiplex PCR, yet TCRdb's version contains in-frame clones alone and is incomplete. Among over 2 million clones, roughly 94% were seen once, and the ten largest hold 0.1% to 0.15%. What was sequenced was naive CD4+ T cells sorted from blood. The subset is: CD45RA+ positively selected. The V call is TRBV30, the J call TRBJ1-1; the D gene is possibly TRBD1 (5 bases). The TCR originated in a man between 18 and 35 years old in good health. The CDR3 DNA is TGTGCCTGGGGTAGGGGAGAAGGTACTGAAGCTTTCTTT. This gives the protein CAWGRGEGTEAFF.